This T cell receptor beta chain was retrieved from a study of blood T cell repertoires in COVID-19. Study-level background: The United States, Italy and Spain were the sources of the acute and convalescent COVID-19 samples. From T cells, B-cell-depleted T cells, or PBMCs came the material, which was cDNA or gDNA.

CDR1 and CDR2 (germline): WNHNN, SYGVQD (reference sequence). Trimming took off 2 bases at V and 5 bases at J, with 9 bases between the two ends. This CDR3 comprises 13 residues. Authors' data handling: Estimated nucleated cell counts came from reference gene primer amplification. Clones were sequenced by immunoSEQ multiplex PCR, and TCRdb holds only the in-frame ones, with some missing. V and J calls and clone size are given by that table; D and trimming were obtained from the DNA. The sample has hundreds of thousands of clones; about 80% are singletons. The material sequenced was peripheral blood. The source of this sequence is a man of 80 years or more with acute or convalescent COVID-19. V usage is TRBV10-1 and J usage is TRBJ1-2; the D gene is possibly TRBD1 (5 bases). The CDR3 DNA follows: TGCGCCAGCAGTGAGCAAGGGGTGTATGGCTACACCTTC. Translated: CASSEQGVYGYTF.